This T cell receptor (beta chain) was documented in a study of OX40 agonist ivuxolimab in advanced cancers. Points from the study as a whole: The authors also found low normalized T-cell clonal expansion in some nonresponders. It was not determined which antigens were specifically recognized by the peripheral T cells that had undergone clonal expansion.

Profiled with immunoSEQ multiplex PCR; TCRdb holds only in-frame clones, not every one. The sample consists of 65,000 to 90,000 clones, around 90% of them appearing once. CDR1 is MGHRA and CDR2 is YSYEKL in the germline V gene. The CDR3 totals 14 residues. V was clipped by 0 bases and J by 10 bases, with 10 bases between them. This clone was seen a handful of times. Antigen unknown. This clonotype was sampled from an adult with an advanced solid tumor such as melanoma, head and neck, liver or kidney cancer. Source: CD4+ or CD8+ T cells sorted from blood, taken in a trial of the OX40 agonist ivuxolimab. The genes are TRBV4-1 and TRBJ1-6; D call uncertain. The CDR3 region is CASSQDLYLSPLHF. The CDR3 DNA follows: TGCGCCAGCAGCCAAGACCTCTATCTCTCACCCCTCCACTTT.